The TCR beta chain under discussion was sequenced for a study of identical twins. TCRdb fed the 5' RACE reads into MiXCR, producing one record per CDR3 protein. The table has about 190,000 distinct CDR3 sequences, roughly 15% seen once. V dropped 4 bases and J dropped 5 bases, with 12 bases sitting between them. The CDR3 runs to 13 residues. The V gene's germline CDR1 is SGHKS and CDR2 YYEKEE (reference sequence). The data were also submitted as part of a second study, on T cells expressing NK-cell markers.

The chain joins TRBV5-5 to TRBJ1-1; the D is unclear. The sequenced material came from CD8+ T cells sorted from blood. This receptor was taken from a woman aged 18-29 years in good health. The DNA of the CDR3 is TGTGCCAGCAGCATATTCCTTGGGACTGAAGCTTTCTTT. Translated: CASSIFLGTEAFF.